This T cell receptor beta chain was identified during a study of T cells in Graves' hyperthyroidism and ophthalmopathy. This clonotype was observed a few times. Its antigen is currently unknown. Stable Graves' hyperthyroidism denoted no ophthalmopathy progression over 18 months. Patients aged 18 to 65 had newly diagnosed hyperthyroidism of under 2 months' duration. The CDR3 spans 14 residues. Deletions cut 2 bases from V and 2 bases from J, with 7 bases between. Looked up from germline, CDR1 is MNHNS and CDR2 is SASEGT. Study-wide results and limits: Stable hyperthyroidism was separated from ophthalmopathy by a model based on 13 V-J features.

There were TCR beta CDR3 regions amplified from RNA transcripts. A first-round RT-PCR of the TCR CDR3 used the HTBI primer set. A single record per CDR3 protein comes from TCRdb applying MiXCR to the multiplex PCR reads. Among fewer than 900,000 distinct CDR3 sequences listed, 15% to 20% were seen once. This sequence originates from a man between 18 and 35 years old with Graves' hyperthyroidism. The sample was blood. The chain has TRBV6-1 and TRBJ1-5; D unclear. The CDR3 reads CASSEFAGNQPQHF. CDR3 DNA sequence: TGTGCCAGCAGTGAATTTGCGGGCAATCAGCCCCAGCATTTT.